This T cell receptor (beta chain) was found in a study of monozygotic twins with inflammatory bowel disease. Study results and limitations: Comparison of concordant versus discordant twins revealed no difference in repertoire similarity, possibly due to limited power. IBD patients exhibited fewer clonotypes shared with other individuals than healthy twins, particularly with disease activity. The data did not back a single strong IBD-associated clonotype or signal.

Remarks on this clonotype: Its target is unknown.

Via template switching, UMIs carrying a 6-nucleotide sample barcode were introduced. From the 5' RACE reads, TCRdb lists one entry per CDR3 protein and no DNA. The listing contains around 410,000 distinct CDR3 sequences. The CDR3 loop spans 15 amino acids. Germline V gene lookup returns CDR1 DFQATT and CDR2 SNEGSKA (reference sequence). Sequencing was done on a sample of blood. This receptor was obtained from a human donor with ulcerative colitis or Crohn's disease, or a healthy co-twin of an affected twin (not recorded which). The rearrangement uses TRBV20-1 and TRBJ1-2; TCRdb's D call of TRBD1 is untestable without DNA. Here the CDR3 reads CSAPSGGHEVYGYTF.